One and the same sample provided the 16 T cell receptor beta chains below, sequenced in a study of T cells in Graves' hyperthyroidism and ophthalmopathy. What was amplified from RNA transcripts were TCR beta CDR3 regions. During a first-round RT-PCR of the TCR CDR3, the HTBI primer set was used. TCRdb recomputed calls from the multiplex PCR reads with MiXCR, one row per CDR3 protein. This repertoire shows 500,000 to 700,000 distinct CDR3 sequences, approximately 16% found once; its top ten account for 15% to 20%. Sequenced sample: blood. Every receptor here comes from a woman aged 18-29 years with Graves' hyperthyroidism.

This clonotype showed up many times. This chain uses TRBV12-3 or TRBV12-4 with TRBJ1-1; TRBD1 is a possible D gene (6 bases). Trimming pared 7 bases from V and 6 bases from J, leaving 15 bases between. This CDR3 has 13 amino acids. The CDR3: CASNPTGGAEAFF. The CDR3 nucleotides read TGTGCCAGCAACCCGACAGGTGGGGCTGAAGCTTTCTTT.

This clonotype was seen more than once but under ten times. The gene calls are TRBV14 and TRBJ1-1; D is possibly TRBD1 (5 bases). Germline V lookup: CDR1 SGHDN, CDR2 FVKESK. CDR3 length: 17 residues. V lost 2 bases and J 1 base, leaving 17 bases between the germline ends. This CDR3 reads CASSQRQPLKKNTEAFF. In DNA, the CDR3 is TGTGCCAGCAGCCAAAGACAGCCGCTTAAGAAGAACACTGAAGCTTTCTTT.

In this sample, this clonotype turned up many times. V and J are TRBV7-2 and TRBJ2-3, with a weak D call TRBD2 (5 bases). Trimming shortened V by 5 bases and J by 2 bases, and 14 bases separated the two germline ends. The CDR3 contains 15 residues. Germline V gene sequence: CDR1 SGHTA, CDR2 FQGNSA. The CDR3 DNA reads as TGTGCCAGCAGCACACCAGCGGCAGACACAGATACGCAGTATTTT. It is translated as CASSTPAADTDTQYF.

This clonotype was picked up a small number of times. The gene calls are TRBV4-3 and TRBJ2-3; tentative D call: TRBD1 (7 bases). The CDR3 contains 15 residues. The germline V gene encodes CDR1 LGHNA and CDR2 YSLEER. The V and J ends lost 4 bases and 6 bases respectively, with 17 bases between them. The CDR3 loop reads CASSRGDSGYDTQYF. As DNA, the CDR3 is TGCGCCAGCAGCCGGGGGGACAGCGGATACGATACGCAGTATTTT.

V gene TRBV20-1 combines with J gene TRBJ2-3, with D possibly called TRBD1 or TRBD2 (6 bases each). This CDR3 region has 16 residues. Trimming cost V 0 bases and J 3 bases, with 16 bases left between them. CDR1 and CDR2 (germline): DFQATT, SNEGSKA (reference sequence). The CDR3 protein is CSARDGLRGRTDTQYF. The CDR3 coding sequence is TGCAGTGCTAGAGATGGTTTACGGGGGCGAACAGATACGCAGTATTTT.

In this sample, this clonotype turned up many times. The V and J genes are TRBV5-1 and TRBJ2-7; the D is unclear. Germline V lookup: CDR1 SGHRS, CDR2 YFSETQ. There are 14 residues in the CDR3. V was cut by 0 bases and J by 0 bases, with 7 bases left in between. The CDR3 here is CASSLVGISYEQYF. As DNA, the CDR3 is TGCGCCAGCAGCTTGGTGGGCATCTCCTACGAGCAGTACTTC.

This sequence joins TRBV3-1 and TRBJ2-1; the D gene is possibly TRBD2 (6 bases). The CDR3 sequence is 15 residues long. The V gene's germline CDR1 is LGHDT and CDR2 YNNKEL (reference sequence). Trimming shortened V by 4 bases and J by 4 bases, and 14 bases separated the two germline ends. The CDR3 region is CASSLLADTYNEQFF. CDR3 DNA: TGTGCCAGCAGCCTCTTAGCGGACACTTACAATGAGCAGTTCTTC.

This clonotype was observed a few times. V gene TRBV29-1 combines with J gene TRBJ2-4, with D possibly TRBD2 on 5 matching bases. V lost 7 bases and J lost 1, with 14 bases in between. The V gene's germline CDR1 is SQVTM and CDR2 ANQGSEA. The CDR3 extends over 14 amino acids. CDR3 amino acids: CSARGWEAKNIQYF. As DNA, the CDR3 is TGCAGCGCCCGAGGTTGGGAGGCCAAAAACATTCAGTACTTC.

There are many counts of this clonotype. The chain recombines TRBV28 with TRBJ1-5; D is unclear. There are 14 residues in the CDR3. V lost 7 bases, J lost 3 bases, and 13 bases lay in between. Germline V gene lookup returns CDR1 MDHEN and CDR2 SYDVKM. CDR3 loop: CASMPPPDNQPQHF. The CDR3 nucleotides are TGTGCCAGCATGCCGCCGCCCGACAATCAGCCCCAGCATTTT.

This clonotype was found a few times. The chain couples TRBV4-3 to TRBJ1-1; D gene uncertain. Germline values: CDR1 LGHNA, CDR2 YSLEER. Trimming stripped 0 bases from V and 8 bases from J, with 13 bases between. The CDR3 spans 14 residues. The CDR3 DNA reads as TGCGCCAGCAGCCAAGACCCCCTACAGAACGAAGCTTTCTTT. Protein: CASSQDPLQNEAFF.

This clonotype was counted ten times or more. The chain employs TRBV15 and TRBJ1-4; D unclear. Germline V gene lookup returns CDR1 LNHNV and CDR2 YYDKDF (reference sequence). There are 15 residues in the CDR3. V lost 4 bases and J lost 0, with 9 bases in between. CDR3 residues: CATSTGYTTNEKLFF. The CDR3 DNA sequence: TGTGCCACCAGCACCGGTTATACAACTAATGAAAAACTGTTTTTT.

The chain carries TRBV7-9 and TRBJ1-3, with 7 bases identical to TRBD1. The CDR3 has 14 residues. Germline V gives CDR1 SEHNR, CDR2 FQNEAQ (reference sequence). Trimming removed 5 bases from V and 9 bases from J; junction bases left unmatched: 10. CDR3 amino acids: CASSPTGVWGTIYF. CDR3 nucleotide sequence: TGTGCCAGCAGCCCAACAGGGGTCTGGGGCACCATATATTTT. The complete variable domain, with remaining parts taken from reference TRBV7-9 and TRBJ1-3, reads DTGVSQNPRHKITKRGQNVTFRCDPISEHNRLYWYRQTLGQGPEFLTYFQNEAQLEKSRLLSDRFSAERPKGSFSTLEIQRTEQGDSAMYLCASSPTGVWGTIYFGEGSWLTVV.

This clonotype was detected a few times. The rearrangement joins TRBV3-1 to TRBJ2-3; D gene uncertain. CDR1 and CDR2 from the germline V gene are LGHDT and YNNKEL (reference sequence). The CDR3 has 18 amino acids. V was clipped by 4 bases and J by 0 bases, with 20 bases between them. The CDR3 protein is CASSPQPSVRRSTDTQYF. The DNA of the CDR3 is TGTGCCAGCAGCCCCCAGCCCTCCGTACGTCGAAGCACAGATACGCAGTATTTT.

This clonotype has more than one count but fewer than ten. An end of the junction does not agree with germline; a read error may underlie this. J is TRBJ1-2 and V is TRBV6-2 or TRBV6-3; the D gene is possibly TRBD1 (5 bases). The CDR3 extends over 13 amino acids. The germline gives CDR1 MNHEY, CDR2 SVGEGT. The CDR3 protein is CASSRARSYSYTF. CDR3 DNA sequence: TGTGCCAGCAGCAGGGCCCGAAGCTATAGCTACACCTTC.

This clonotype was found a few times. Germline is not matched at one junction end, which may reflect a read error. The chain carries TRBV7-9 and TRBJ2-2, with D maybe TRBD2 (5 bases). CDR1 is SEHNR and CDR2 is FQNEAQ in the germline V gene (reference sequence). This CDR3 contains 18 residues. The CDR3 DNA sequence: TGTGCCAGCAGCTCTTCTAAATTCGCGCAGTGGTACACCGGGGAGCTGGTTTTT. It codes for CASSSSKFAQWYTGELVF.

This clonotype was counted many times. The DNA of the CDR3 is TGTGCCAGCAGTTCACCACCCTCCCGGACAGGGAGGAGTTCCGAGCAGTACTTC. Amino acid sequence: CASSSPPSRTGRSSEQYF. This chain joins TRBV27 and TRBJ2-7, with TRBD1 matching 8 bases. There are 18 residues in the CDR3. Germline V gene data show CDR1 as MNHEY and CDR2 as SMNVEV (reference sequence). With 4 bases clipped from V and 6 bases from J, the junction kept 20 bases outside the gene matches.